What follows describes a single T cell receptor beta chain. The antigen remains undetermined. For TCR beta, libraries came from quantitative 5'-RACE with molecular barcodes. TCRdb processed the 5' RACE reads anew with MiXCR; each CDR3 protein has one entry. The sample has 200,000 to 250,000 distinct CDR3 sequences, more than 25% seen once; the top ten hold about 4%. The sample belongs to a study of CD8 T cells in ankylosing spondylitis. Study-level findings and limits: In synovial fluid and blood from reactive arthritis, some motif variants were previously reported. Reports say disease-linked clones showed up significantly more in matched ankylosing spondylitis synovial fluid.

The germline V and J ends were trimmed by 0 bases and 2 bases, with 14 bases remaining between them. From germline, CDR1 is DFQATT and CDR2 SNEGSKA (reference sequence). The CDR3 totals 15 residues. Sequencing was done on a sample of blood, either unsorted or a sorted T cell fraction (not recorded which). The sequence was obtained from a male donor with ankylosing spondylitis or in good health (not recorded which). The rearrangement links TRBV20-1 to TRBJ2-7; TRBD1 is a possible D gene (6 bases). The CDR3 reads CSARDFRQGTYEQYF. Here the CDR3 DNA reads TGCAGTGCTAGAGATTTCCGGCAGGGGACCTACGAGCAGTACTTC.